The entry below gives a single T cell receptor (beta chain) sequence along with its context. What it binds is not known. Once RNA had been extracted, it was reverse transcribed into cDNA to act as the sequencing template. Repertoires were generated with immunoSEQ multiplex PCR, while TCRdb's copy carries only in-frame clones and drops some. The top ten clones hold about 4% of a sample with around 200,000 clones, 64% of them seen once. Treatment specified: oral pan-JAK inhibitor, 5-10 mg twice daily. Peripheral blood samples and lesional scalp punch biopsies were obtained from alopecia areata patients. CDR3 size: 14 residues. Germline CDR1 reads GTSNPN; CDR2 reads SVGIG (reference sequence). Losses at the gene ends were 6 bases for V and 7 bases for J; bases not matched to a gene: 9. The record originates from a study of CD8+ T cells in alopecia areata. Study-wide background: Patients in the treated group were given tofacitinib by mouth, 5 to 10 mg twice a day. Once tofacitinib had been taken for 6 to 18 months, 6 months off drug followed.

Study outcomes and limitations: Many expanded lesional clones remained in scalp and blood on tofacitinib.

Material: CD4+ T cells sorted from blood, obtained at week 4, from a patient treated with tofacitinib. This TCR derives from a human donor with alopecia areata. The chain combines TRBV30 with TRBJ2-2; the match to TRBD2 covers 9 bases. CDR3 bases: TGTGCCTGCCCCAGCCAGCGGGGGGACGGGGAGCTGTTTTTT. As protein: CACPSQRGDGELFF.